Following are 32 T cell receptor beta chains from one sample sequenced in a study of T cell responses to AZD1222 COVID-19 vaccine. The repertoire was sequenced with immunoSEQ multiplex PCR; TCRdb's copy has only in-frame clones and lacks some. This sample has 150,000 to 200,000 clones; 90% occur once, and the top ten carry roughly 6%. Here the sequenced sample was peripheral blood, taken 28 days after the second AZD1222 dose. The source is an adult who received the AZD1222 COVID-19 vaccine.

CDR3 coding DNA: TGTGCCAGCAGCTGGACAGGGACCAAAGAAAAACTGTTTTTT. Its translation: CASSWTGTKEKLFF. The chain couples TRBV7-2 to TRBJ1-4, with 8 bases that match TRBD1. V lost 4 bases and J lost 8; bases outside the gene matches: 6. Germline CDR1 SGHTA, CDR2 FQGNSA. This CDR3 region has 14 residues.

V gene TRBV11-3 combines with J gene TRBJ2-7; D tentatively fits TRBD1 or TRBD2 (5 bases each). The CDR3 length is 15 residues. V shed 8 bases and J shed 2 bases, with 19 bases lying between them. Per germline, CDR1 SGHNT and CDR2 YENEEA. As DNA, the CDR3 is TGTGCCAGCGGTCACCCGGGACCGCCGACCTACGAGCAGTACTTC. As protein: CASGHPGPPTYEQYF.

The rearrangement uses TRBV19 and TRBJ1-5; D is ambiguous. The CDR3 loop spans 15 amino acids. The ends were cut back, 0 bases at V and 8 bases at J, with 14 bases in the middle. The germline CDR1 and CDR2 sequences are LNHDA and SQIVND (reference sequence). The CDR3 sequence is CASSIERPGKEPQHF. DNA of the CDR3: TGTGCCAGTAGTATAGAACGGCCGGGTAAAGAGCCCCAGCATTTT.

J is TRBJ1-5 and V is TRBV10-3, with D unclear. Germline CDR1 and CDR2: ENHRY and SYGVKD. This CDR3 has 13 amino acids. Trimming cost V 0 bases and J 9 bases, with 9 bases left between them. The DNA for the CDR3 is TGTGCCATCAGTGAGTCCAAATGGGGGCCCCAGCATTTT. Translating it yields CAISESKWGPQHF.

Concerning this clone: The same CDR3 is also encoded by other DNA sequences in this sample. The V call is TRBV14, the J call TRBJ2-7, with 9 bases aligning to TRBD1. CDR1 and CDR2 from the germline V gene are SGHDN and FVKESK. J was trimmed by 0 bases and V by 4 bases; bases with no gene match: 1. This CDR3 spans 14 amino acids. CDR3 sequence: CASSRDRDSYEQYF. DNA for the CDR3: TGTGCCAGCAGCCGGGACAGGGACTCCTACGAGCAGTACTTC.

The rearrangement links TRBV7-2 to TRBJ1-1, with TRBD1 as a possible D gene (5 bases). This CDR3 spans 13 amino acids. Deletions cut 6 bases from V and 4 bases from J, with 12 bases between. Per the germline V gene, CDR1 is SGHTA and CDR2 is FQGNSA. The CDR3 DNA sequence: TGTGCCAGCAGTCGGGGGGGTTTCACTGAAGCTTTCTTT. It translates to CASSRGGFTEAFF.

CDR3 protein: CASIQTGEAFF. Here the CDR3 DNA reads TGTGCCAGCATCCAGACAGGTGAAGCTTTCTTT. The chain combines TRBV7-9 with TRBJ1-1, with D maybe TRBD1 (6 bases). CDR1 is SEHNR and CDR2 is FQNEAQ in the germline V gene (reference sequence). This CDR3 has 11 residues. With 7 bases removed from V and 7 bases from J, the gap between germline ends came to 10 bases. Using reference TRBV7-9 and TRBJ1-1 for the parts outside the CDR3, the full variable domain is DTGVSQNPRHKITKRGQNVTFRCDPISEHNRLYWYRQTLGQGPEFLTYFQNEAQLEKSRLLSDRFSAERPKGSFSTLEIQRTEQGDSAMYLCASIQTGEAFFGQGTRLTVV.

The J gene is TRBJ2-7, the V gene TRBV7-2; tentative D call: TRBD2 (6 bases). V lost 5 bases and J 6 bases, leaving 14 bases between the germline ends. This CDR3 spans 13 amino acids. CDR1 is SGHTA, CDR2 FQGNSA, per germline. The DNA of the CDR3 is TGTGCCAGCAGCCCCGGGACGGGGGTCGAGCAGTACTTC. Translating it yields CASSPGTGVEQYF. The full variable domain, rest sourced from reference TRBV7-2 and TRBJ2-7, is GAGVSQSPSNKVTEKGKDVELRCDPISGHTALYWYRQSLGQGLEFLIYFQGNSAPDKSGLPSDRFSAERTGGSVSTLTIQRTQQEDSAVYLCASSPGTGVEQYFGPGTRLTVT.

This rearrangement joins TRBV2 to TRBJ2-2, with 7 bases matching TRBD1. CDR3 length equals 15 residues. V was pared by 6 bases and J by 4 bases, with 8 bases of the junction left unmatched. Germline V gene data show CDR1 as SNHLY and CDR2 as FYNNEI. DNA for the CDR3: TGTGCCAGCAGAAACAGGGGCCGCGTCACCGGGGAGCTGTTTTTT. Amino acid sequence: CASRNRGRVTGELFF.

This chain links TRBV30 with TRBJ2-2; perhaps TRBD1 as D (6 bases). V was pared by 2 bases and J by 7 bases, with 11 bases between. The CDR3 has 13 residues. CDR1 and CDR2 (germline): GTSNPN, SVGIG (reference sequence). The CDR3 region is CAWSRQAYGELFF. The CDR3 coding sequence is TGTGCCTGGAGTCGACAGGCCTACGGGGAGCTGTTTTTT.

In the case of this clone: The junction shows a germline mismatch at one end, possibly a read error. The gene calls are TRBV7-7 and TRBJ2-1, with 7 bases lining up with TRBD1. In germline, CDR1 is SSHAT, CDR2 FNYEAQ (reference sequence). The CDR3 has 14 amino acids. The CDR3 coding sequence is TGTGCTAGCAGCTCGGGACAGTCCTACAATGAGCAGTTCTTC. Its translation: CASSSGQSYNEQFF.

The chain recombines TRBV19 with TRBJ2-1; 8 bases fit TRBD1. CDR3 length: 14 residues. CDR1 and CDR2 (germline): LNHDA, SQIVND (reference sequence). V gave up 6 bases and J gave up 9 bases; unmatched junction bases: 10. CDR3: CASRVGGQEAEQFF. The CDR3 DNA sequence: TGTGCCAGTAGGGTTGGGGGACAGGAGGCTGAGCAGTTCTTC.

The chain uses TRBV14 and TRBJ1-2; tentative D call: TRBD1 (5 bases). The CDR3 extends over 16 amino acids. Germline loops: CDR1 SGHDN, CDR2 FVKESK. Trimming removed 0 bases from V and 6 bases from J, with 17 bases in between. The CDR3 reads CASSQDLKGTPDGYTF. The CDR3 coding sequence is TGTGCCAGCAGCCAAGATCTAAAGGGGACTCCCGATGGCTACACCTTC.

This clone was picked up a small number of times. This chain links TRBV6-6 with TRBJ2-7, with D possibly TRBD2 on 11 matching bases. V lost 6 bases, J lost 2 bases, and 29 bases lay in between. This CDR3 has 19 amino acids. CDR1 and CDR2 from the germline V gene are MNHNY and SVGAGI (reference sequence). The CDR3 region is CASSSGTGVAGGTTYEQYF. The CDR3 nucleotides read TGTGCCAGCAGCTCCGGGACAGGGGTAGCGGGAGGGACTACCTACGAGCAGTACTTC.

Written as DNA, the CDR3 is TGTGCCAGCAGTTACGCTACCGGGGAGCTGTTTTTT. It is translated as CASSYATGELFF. The chain couples TRBV6-6 to TRBJ2-2, with unresolved D. The CDR3 loop spans 12 amino acids. CDR1 and CDR2 (germline): MNHNY, SVGAGI (reference sequence). Trimming removed 2 bases at V and 5 bases at J, with 3 bases between.

The rearrangement uses TRBV30 and TRBJ1-6, with TRBD1 as a possible D gene (5 bases). With 4 bases removed from V and 5 bases from J, the gap between germline ends came to 15 bases. This CDR3 spans 15 amino acids. CDR1 is GTSNPN and CDR2 is SVGIG in the germline V gene (reference sequence). In nucleotides, the CDR3 is TGTGCCTGGAACCCAAGGGGCAGGGATAATTCACCCCTCCACTTT. Protein product: CAWNPRGRDNSPLHF. Using reference TRBV30 and TRBJ1-6 for the parts outside the CDR3, the full variable domain is SQTIHQWPATLVQPVGSPLSLECTVEGTSNPNLYWYRQAAGRGLQLLFYSVGIGQISSEVPQNLSASRPQDRQFILSSKKLLLSDSGFYLCAWNPRGRDNSPLHFGNGTRLTVT.

CDR3 in DNA: TGCGCCAGCAGCCAAACAGGGGATGCCTATGGCTACACCTTC. Protein: CASSQTGDAYGYTF. The rearrangement joins TRBV5-1 to TRBJ1-2; 7 bases line up with TRBD1. Germline lookup yields CDR1 SGHRS and CDR2 YFSETQ. The trim removed 4 bases at V and 4 bases at J, leaving 7 bases unmatched. This CDR3 is 14 amino acids long. Full variable domain (rest looked up from reference TRBV5-1 and TRBJ1-2): KAGVTQTPRYLIKTRGQQVTLSCSPISGHRSVSWYQQTPGQGLQFLFEYFSETQRNKGNFPGRFSGRQFSNSRSEMNVSTLELGDSALYLCASSQTGDAYGYTFGSGTRLTVV.

The V call is TRBV28, the J call TRBJ1-6; the D is unclear. Per germline, CDR1 MDHEN and CDR2 SYDVKM. V was pared by 6 bases and J by 5 bases, with 14 bases between. The CDR3 runs 15 residues. The CDR3 spells CASSKSGQNNSPLHF. The CDR3, as DNA: TGTGCCAGCAGCAAGTCGGGCCAAAATAATTCACCCCTCCACTTT.

The V and J genes are TRBV19 and TRBJ2-5; 8 bases map to TRBD1. The CDR3 consists of 14 residues. Germline assignment: CDR1 LNHDA and CDR2 SQIVND (reference sequence). V lost 7 bases to trimming and J lost 2 bases; unmatched junction nucleotides: 6. The CDR3 DNA follows: TGTGCCAGTAACGACAGGGGATATCAAGAGACCCAGTACTTC. Amino acids: CASNDRGYQETQYF. The full variable domain, in which reference TRBV19 and TRBJ2-5 provide the parts outside the CDR3, is DGGITQSPKYLFRKEGQNVTLSCEQNLNHDAMYWYRQDPGQGLRLIYYSQIVNDFQKGDIAEGYSVSREKKESFPLTVTSAQKNPTAFYLCASNDRGYQETQYFGPGTRLLVL.

Comment on this clone: One junction end does not reproduce the germline sequence, and a read error may be involved. This chain connects TRBV7-7 to TRBJ2-2; 12 bases are a match to TRBD2. The CDR3 sequence is 15 residues long. The germline CDR1 and CDR2 sequences are SSHAT and FNYEAQ (reference sequence). The CDR3 sequence is CASRELAGGTGELFF. CDR3 nucleotide sequence: TGTGCTAGCAGGGAACTAGCGGGGGGCACCGGGGAGCTGTTTTTT.

The V call is TRBV28, the J call TRBJ1-5; the D gene is possibly TRBD1 (6 bases). Per the germline V gene, CDR1 is MDHEN and CDR2 is SYDVKM. This CDR3 has 14 residues. Trimming cost V 9 bases and J 4 bases, with 16 bases left between them. The chain's CDR3 is CASYSGTTNQPQHF. The CDR3 DNA reads TGTGCCAGTTACTCTGGGACAACGAATCAGCCCCAGCATTTT. Full variable domain (outside the CDR3, taken from reference TRBV28 and TRBJ1-5): DVKVTQSSRYLVKRTGEKVFLECVQDMDHENMFWYRQDPGLGLRLIYFSYDVKMKEKGDIPEGYSVSREKKERFSLILESASTNQTSMYLCASYSGTTNQPQHFGDGTRLSIL.

The chain recombines TRBV2 with TRBJ2-5; D remains unclear. The germline gives CDR1 SNHLY, CDR2 FYNNEI. The CDR3 length is 15 residues. V lost 7 bases, J lost 1 base, and 16 bases lay in between. The CDR3 region is CASKRVPAAQETQYF. CDR3 coding DNA: TGTGCCAGCAAAAGGGTCCCCGCAGCCCAAGAGACCCAGTACTTC. Filled out from reference TRBV2 and TRBJ2-5, the complete variable domain reads EPEVTQTPSHQVTQMGQEVILRCVPISNHLYFYWYRQILGQKVEFLVSFYNNEISEKSEIFDDQFSVERPDGSNFTLKIRSTKLEDSAMYFCASKRVPAAQETQYFGPGTRLLVL.

V is TRBV6-6 and J is TRBJ2-2, with D unclear. The CDR3 sequence is 16 residues long. Trimming cost V 6 bases and J 0 bases, with 14 bases left between them. CDR1 and CDR2 from the germline V gene are MNHNY and SVGAGI (reference sequence). In nucleotides, the CDR3 is TGTGCCAGCAGCCCCGGTCGGGCTTCGAACACCGGGGAGCTGTTTTTT. It codes for CASSPGRASNTGELFF.

This clone was seen only once. This chain joins TRBV4-1 and TRBJ1-3; D unresolved. The CDR3 is 14 residues long. The V end lost 1 base, the J end lost 0 bases, and 4 bases lay between the germline ends. CDR1 and CDR2 (germline): MGHRA, YSYEKL. Here the CDR3 reads CASSQGYSGNTIYF. DNA for the CDR3: TGCGCCAGCAGCCAAGGTTACTCTGGAAACACCATATATTTT.

V usage is TRBV12-3 or TRBV12-4 and J usage is TRBJ1-3; D not certain. This CDR3 contains 11 residues. V lost 8 bases and J lost 2, with 4 bases in between. In DNA form, the CDR3 reads TGTGCCAGCCGAACTGGAAACACCATATATTTT. Translated: CASRTGNTIYF.

This rearrangement joins TRBV24-1 to TRBJ2-5; D possibly corresponds to TRBD1 (5 bases). Germline CDR1 KGHDR, CDR2 SFDVKD. V lost 5 bases, J lost 2 bases, and 11 bases lay in between. This CDR3 has 14 residues. The CDR3 loop reads CATSVPGIQETQYF. The CDR3 nucleotides are TGTGCCACCAGTGTTCCAGGGATACAAGAGACCCAGTACTTC.

This clone was found once. This chain links TRBV18 with TRBJ1-1; a weak D match, TRBD1 (5 bases). Trimming stripped 3 bases from V and 4 bases from J, with 18 bases between. Looked up from germline, CDR1 is KGHSH and CDR2 is LQKENI. The length of the CDR3 is 16 residues. CDR3 residues: CASSPLAGRAATEAFF. CDR3 coding DNA: TGTGCCAGCTCACCCCTGGCGGGCAGGGCGGCCACTGAAGCTTTCTTT.

V and J are TRBV28 and TRBJ2-5; 9 bases map to TRBD1. The CDR3 length is 16 residues. With V trimmed by 6 bases and J by 5 bases, 13 bases remained unmatched. Germline V gene data show CDR1 as MDHEN and CDR2 as SYDVKM. The CDR3 protein is CASRTHRGRIGETQYF. Written as DNA, the CDR3 is TGTGCCAGCAGAACGCACAGGGGGCGCATTGGGGAGACCCAGTACTTC.

The rearrangement joins TRBV5-1 to TRBJ2-3, with D tentatively TRBD1 or TRBD2 (6 bases each). The germline V gene has CDR1 SGHRS and CDR2 YFSETQ. The V end was cut by 5 bases, the J end by 2 bases, with 21 bases between. CDR3 size: 17 residues. The CDR3 loop reads CASSSPKGGLTTDTQYF. CDR3 nucleotides: TGCGCCAGCAGTTCGCCCAAGGGGGGTCTAACCACAGATACGCAGTATTTT.

V gene TRBV2 combines with J gene TRBJ2-7; 7 nucleotides align to TRBD1. Unmatched junction bases numbered 8, after V lost 5 bases and J lost 7 bases. The CDR3 spans 13 residues. Germline assignment: CDR1 SNHLY and CDR2 FYNNEI. Written as DNA, the CDR3 is TGTGCCAGCAGTTTCAGACAGGGCTGGGAGCAGTACTTC. It specifies CASSFRQGWEQYF.

The chain is built from TRBV3-1 (or the pseudogene TRBV3-2) and TRBJ1-5; D is uncertain. The CDR3 loop spans 13 amino acids. Germline CDR1 reads LGHDT; CDR2 reads YNNKEL (reference sequence). V was cut by 0 bases and J by 6 bases, with 6 bases left in between. CDR3 region: CASSQDLGQPQHF. For the CDR3, the DNA is TGTGCCAGCAGCCAAGATTTAGGTCAGCCCCAGCATTTT.

V gene TRBV5-1 combines with J gene TRBJ2-1; possibly TRBD1 for D (6 bases). The CDR3 spans 17 residues. The germline V gene encodes CDR1 SGHRS and CDR2 YFSETQ. Between the trimmed V and J ends, which lost 0 bases and 6 bases, there was a span of 19 bases. The CDR3 DNA sequence: TGCGCCAGCAGCTTGGTCCCCCGCCAGGGGTCAGTCAATGAGCAGTTCTTC. This codes for CASSLVPRQGSVNEQFF.